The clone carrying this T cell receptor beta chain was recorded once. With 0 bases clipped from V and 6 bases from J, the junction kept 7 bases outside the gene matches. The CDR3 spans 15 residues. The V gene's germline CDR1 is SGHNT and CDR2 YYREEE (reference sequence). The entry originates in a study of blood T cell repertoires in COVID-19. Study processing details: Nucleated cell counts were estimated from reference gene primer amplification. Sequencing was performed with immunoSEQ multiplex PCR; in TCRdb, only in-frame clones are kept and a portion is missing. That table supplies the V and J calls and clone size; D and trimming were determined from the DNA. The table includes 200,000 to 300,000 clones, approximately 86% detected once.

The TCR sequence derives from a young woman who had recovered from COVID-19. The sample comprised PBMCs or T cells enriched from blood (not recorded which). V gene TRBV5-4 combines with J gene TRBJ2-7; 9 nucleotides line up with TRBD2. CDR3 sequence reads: CASSLASGTVSEQYF. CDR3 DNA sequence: TGTGCCAGCAGCTTGGCTAGCGGGACTGTCTCCGAGCAGTACTTC.